Shown below are 19 T cell receptor beta chains from a single sample sequenced in a study of blood T cell repertoires in COVID-19. Sequencing was performed with immunoSEQ multiplex PCR; in TCRdb, only in-frame clones are kept and a portion is missing. Of roughly 260,000 clones in the sample, approximately 85% are singletons; the top ten hold about 4.8%. Sequenced material: peripheral blood. All receptors derive from a woman aged 70-85 years with acute or convalescent COVID-19.

This rearrangement joins TRBV7-2 to TRBJ2-5; D might be TRBD1 (6 bases). Trimming took off 4 bases at V and 1 base at J, with 7 bases between the two ends. Germline assignment: CDR1 SGHTA and CDR2 FQGNSA. This CDR3 is built from 13 residues. The DNA for the CDR3 is TGTGCCAGCAGCTGGACAGTCCAAGAGACCCAGTACTTC. Its translation is CASSWTVQETQYF.

The chain has TRBV7-8 and TRBJ1-2; D might be TRBD1 (5 bases). Germline V gene sequence: CDR1 SGHVS, CDR2 FQNEAQ. Trimming stripped 5 bases from V and 4 bases from J, with 20 bases between. The CDR3 is 16 amino acids. The CDR3: CASSPRQRNNLYGYTF. CDR3 DNA: TGTGCCAGCAGCCCTCGACAGAGAAATAATCTCTATGGCTACACCTTC.

The chain carries TRBV6-2 or TRBV6-3 and TRBJ2-7; unclear D gene. The germline V gene has CDR1 MNHEY and CDR2 SVGEGT. This CDR3 has 13 amino acids. Trimming took 5 bases from V and 2 from J, leaving 10 bases between them. CDR3 coding DNA: TGTGCCAGCAGTATGTACAGAGCCTACGAGCAGTACTTC. Encoded protein: CASSMYRAYEQYF.

The genes are TRBV6-2 or TRBV6-3 and TRBJ1-6, with unresolved D. With 5 bases removed from V and 7 bases from J, the gap between germline ends came to 9 bases. The CDR3 runs 13 residues. The V gene's germline CDR1 is MNHEY and CDR2 SVGEGT. CDR3 bases: TGTGCCAGCAGTCCACTCGAGAATTCACCCCTCCACTTT. It specifies CASSPLENSPLHF.

The table lists this clone with a few counts. This chain links TRBV20-1 with TRBJ1-2, with D perhaps matching TRBD1 (5 bases). CDR1 and CDR2 (germline): DFQATT, SNEGSKA (reference sequence). The CDR3 covers 11 residues. Between the trimmed V and J ends, which lost 3 bases and 3 bases, there was a span of 5 bases. The CDR3 sequence: CSASRDYGYTF. The CDR3 DNA reads TGCAGTGCTAGCAGGGACTATGGCTACACCTTC.

The genes are TRBV27 and TRBJ2-2, with 8 bases matching TRBD2. Losses at the gene ends were 6 bases for V and 0 bases for J; bases not matched to a gene: 3. CDR3 length: 15 residues. Germline V gene sequence: CDR1 MNHEY, CDR2 SMNVEV (reference sequence). The CDR3 protein is CASRSGGTNTGELFF. The CDR3 DNA reads TGTGCCAGCAGAAGCGGGGGCACGAACACCGGGGAGCTGTTTTTT.

This sequence joins TRBV7-2 and TRBJ2-3; D possibly corresponds to TRBD2 (5 bases). The CDR3 is 14 residues long. Trimming cost V 1 base and J 5 bases, with 10 bases left between them. Germline CDR1 and CDR2: SGHTA and FQGNSA. Written as DNA, the CDR3 is TGTGCCAGCAGCTTAGGGGTCGGGGTAGATACGCAGTATTTT. Protein: CASSLGVGVDTQYF.

V usage is TRBV19 and J usage is TRBJ1-1; D is unclear. Germline values: CDR1 LNHDA, CDR2 SQIVND (reference sequence). Trimming took 0 bases from V and 7 from J, leaving 9 bases between them. The CDR3 spans 13 residues. The CDR3 region is CASSIDTAGEAFF. The CDR3 nucleotides read TGTGCCAGTAGTATAGACACTGCGGGTGAAGCTTTCTTT.

For this clone: At the DNA level, this CDR3 is encoded by other sequences in the same sample as well. J is TRBJ1-1 and V is TRBV6-5; D not resolved. Trimming removed 2 bases from V and 1 base from J, with 5 bases in between. Germline lookup yields CDR1 MNHEY and CDR2 SVGAGI. The CDR3 spans 13 residues. For the CDR3, the DNA is TGTGCCAGCAGTTACGGCAGGAACACTGAAGCTTTCTTT. Its protein is CASSYGRNTEAFF.

This sequence joins TRBV4-2 and TRBJ1-6, with D hard to call. The germline V and J ends were trimmed by 1 base and 7 bases, with 11 bases remaining between them. The CDR3 consists of 15 residues. Germline lookup yields CDR1 LGHNA and CDR2 YNFKEQ. In nucleotides, the CDR3 is TGTGCCAGCAGCCAAGTCGATCCACGGAATTCACCCCTCCACTTT. Translating gives CASSQVDPRNSPLHF.

This clone came up a few times. The V gene is TRBV28, the J gene TRBJ2-2, with D possibly being TRBD2 (6 bases). The germline CDR1 and CDR2 sequences are MDHEN and SYDVKM. V was pared by 4 bases and J by 6 bases, with 9 bases between. CDR3 length: 13 amino acids. The CDR3 protein is CASSSSGAGELFF. Here the CDR3 DNA reads TGTGCCAGCAGTTCATCGGGGGCCGGGGAGCTGTTTTTT.

The rearrangement links TRBV14 to TRBJ1-2; D gene ambiguous. V lost 0 bases and J lost 4, with 9 bases in between. The CDR3 consists of 14 residues. Germline CDR1 SGHDN, CDR2 FVKESK. CDR3 amino acids: CASSQERAGYGYTF. The CDR3 nucleotides read TGTGCCAGCAGCCAAGAGAGGGCGGGCTATGGCTACACCTTC.

The chain uses TRBV9 and TRBJ2-7; 8 bases match TRBD1. The length of the CDR3 is 15 residues. Germline V gene data show CDR1 as SGDLS and CDR2 as YYNGEE. V trimming: 2 bases; J trimming: 1 base; junction bases outside the gene matches: 5. The CDR3 DNA reads as TGTGCCAGCAGCGTCGCCGGGACAGGTTCCTACGAGCAGTACTTC. Translating it yields CASSVAGTGSYEQYF.

This rearrangement joins TRBV30 to TRBJ1-1; 10 bases align to TRBD1. CDR3 length: 12 amino acids. Germline CDR1 and CDR2: GTSNPN and SVGIG (reference sequence). The junction had 3 bases not matched to a gene; V was cut back by 7 bases and J by 4 bases. DNA for the CDR3: TGTGCCTCGGGACAGGGGACCACTGAAGCTTTCTTT. Amino acids: CASGQGTTEAFF.

V gene TRBV19 combines with J gene TRBJ1-2; the D gene is possibly TRBD1 (5 bases). CDR3 size: 13 residues. Trimming stripped 2 bases from V and 4 bases from J, with 8 bases between. Germline CDR1 reads LNHDA; CDR2 reads SQIVND (reference sequence). In DNA, the CDR3 is TGTGCCAGTAGTATAAGGCAGGGCTATGGCTACACCTTC. The encoded protein is CASSIRQGYGYTF. The variable domain in full, completed from reference TRBV19 and TRBJ1-2, reads DGGITQSPKYLFRKEGQNVTLSCEQNLNHDAMYWYRQDPGQGLRLIYYSQIVNDFQKGDIAEGYSVSREKKESFPLTVTSAQKNPTAFYLCASSIRQGYGYTFGSGTRLTVV.

A word on this clone: One end of the junction is discordant with germline, which a read error may explain. The chain uses TRBV7-2 and TRBJ2-1, with 12 bases fitting TRBD2. CDR1 is SGHTA, CDR2 FQGNSA, per germline. The CDR3 sequence is 14 residues long. The CDR3 sequence: CASSLAGGPNEQFF. The CDR3 DNA reads TGTGCCAGCAGCCTAGCGGGGGGGCCGAATGAGCAGTTCTTC.

The chain employs TRBV5-1 and TRBJ1-1, with D possibly matching TRBD1 (5 bases). Trimming pared 6 bases from V and 5 bases from J, leaving 17 bases between. CDR1 is SGHRS, CDR2 YFSETQ, per germline. The CDR3 runs to 14 residues. The CDR3 DNA sequence: TGCGCCAGCACCGATCAGGGAGGAGTGACTGAAGCTTTCTTT. This translates into CASTDQGGVTEAFF.

This sequence joins TRBV5-1 and TRBJ2-1; 10 bases agree with TRBD1. Germline CDR1 SGHRS, CDR2 YFSETQ. Germline trimming cut 4 bases from V and 6 bases from J; bases unmatched to any gene: 10. This CDR3 is 16 amino acids long. Here the CDR3 reads CASSLGQGSVPNEQFF. CDR3 coding DNA: TGCGCCAGCAGCCTGGGACAGGGGTCGGTACCCAATGAGCAGTTCTTC.

This clone was found a few times. This chain links TRBV10-2 with TRBJ1-1; D is ambiguous. This CDR3 is 13 amino acids long. V was clipped by 3 bases and J by 2 bases, with 7 bases between them. Germline CDR1 is WSHSY and CDR2 is SAAADI. CDR3: CASSEQQNTEAFF. Here the CDR3 DNA reads TGCGCCAGCAGTGAACAGCAAAACACTGAAGCTTTCTTT.